A single sample gave rise to the 20 T cell receptor beta chains below, sequenced in a study of technical replicates of blood from a handful of donors. Here immunoSEQ multiplex PCR was the method, and the copy in TCRdb shows in-frame clones only, minus some. The sample records tens of thousands of clones, approximately 95% being singletons. Material: T cells isolated from PBMCs. These receptors were collected from a human donor in good health.

The count of this clone is one. V is TRBV7-6 and J is TRBJ2-3; TRBD2 aligns across 14 bases. V lost 5 bases, J lost 2 bases, and 12 bases stayed unmatched. This CDR3 comprises 19 residues. Germline CDR1 SGHVS, CDR2 FNYEAQ. The CDR3 loop reads CASSLFPPGLAGDTDTQYF. The CDR3 nucleotides are TGTGCCAGCAGCCTATTTCCACCGGGACTAGCGGGGGACACAGATACGCAGTATTTT. The complete variable domain, with remaining parts taken from reference TRBV7-6 and TRBJ2-3, reads GAGVSQSPRYKVTKRGQDVALRCDPISGHVSLYWYRQALGQGPEFLTYFNYEAQQDKSGLPNDRFSAERPEGSISTLTIQRTEQRDSAMYRCASSLFPPGLAGDTDTQYFGPGTRLTVL.

V is TRBV4-2 and J is TRBJ1-1; 7 bases are a match to TRBD1. The CDR3 is made up of 14 amino acids. V lost 4 bases and J lost 7; bases outside the gene matches: 9. Germline CDR1 LGHNA, CDR2 YNFKEQ. The CDR3 DNA reads as TGTGCCAGCAGCCTTGACCGACAGGGCTTTGAAGCTTTCTTT. Protein: CASSLDRQGFEAFF.

The chain has TRBV18 and TRBJ2-7; weak D call: TRBD2 (5 bases). The V end was cut by 2 bases, the J end by 5 bases, with 13 bases between. CDR1 is KGHSH, CDR2 LQKENI, per germline. This CDR3 has 14 amino acids. This CDR3 is CASSPGSGVDEQYF. DNA for the CDR3: TGTGCCAGCTCACCAGGGAGCGGTGTGGACGAGCAGTACTTC.

The chain joins TRBV5-4 to TRBJ1-1; TRBD1 matches at 8 bases. Germline trimming cut 4 bases from V and 1 base from J; bases unmatched to any gene: 9. The CDR3 covers 16 residues. Germline V gene sequence: CDR1 SGHNT, CDR2 YYREEE (reference sequence). This CDR3 reads CASSVLTGDPNTEAFF. In DNA form, the CDR3 reads TGTGCCAGCAGCGTTTTGACAGGGGATCCGAACACTGAAGCTTTCTTT.

V is TRBV6-5 and J is TRBJ1-4; D not certain. V gave up 0 bases and J gave up 11 bases, with 13 bases separating them. The CDR3 runs 14 residues. Germline V CDR1 and CDR2: MNHEY, SVGAGI. The CDR3 nucleotides are TGTGCCAGCAGTTACTCGATGCCGCGAGGGAAACTGTTTTTT. Translating it yields CASSYSMPRGKLFF.

The chain employs TRBV7-3 and TRBJ2-7, with 8 nucleotides matching TRBD2. J was trimmed by 0 bases and V by 5 bases; bases with no gene match: 6. Germline values: CDR1 SGHTA, CDR2 FQGTGA. This CDR3 spans 15 amino acids. The CDR3 DNA reads as TGTGCCAGCAGCGAGAGCGGGGGATCCTCCTACGAGCAGTACTTC. Protein sequence: CASSESGGSSYEQYF.

The chain links TRBV5-5 to TRBJ2-1, with 9 bases lining up with TRBD1. Germline V gives CDR1 SGHKS, CDR2 YYEKEE (reference sequence). The V gene end was trimmed by 5 bases and the J gene end by 6 bases; junction bases not matched to a gene: 9. The CDR3 spans 15 residues. DNA of the CDR3: TGTGCCAGCAGGATGGAGACAGGGGGGTCCAATGAGCAGTTCTTC. It translates to CASRMETGGSNEQFF.

This chain connects TRBV6-6 to TRBJ2-1, with 7 bases lining up with TRBD1. CDR3 length equals 13 residues. Looked up from germline, CDR1 is MNHNY and CDR2 is SVGAGI (reference sequence). Trimming cost V 6 bases and J 5 bases; bases outside gene matches: 4. The CDR3 bases are TGTGCCAGCAGGTGGGGACAGAACAATGAGCAGTTCTTC. It specifies CASRWGQNNEQFF.

The genes are TRBV2 and TRBJ2-7; TRBD2 matches 10 bases. V shed 0 bases, J shed 2 bases, and the junction held 1 base outside the gene matches. This CDR3 contains 15 residues. Germline V gene sequence: CDR1 SNHLY, CDR2 FYNNEI. The CDR3 DNA sequence: TGTGCCAGCAGTGAAGCAGGGACTAGCGCCTACGAGCAGTACTTC. Encoded protein: CASSEAGTSAYEQYF.

This clone appeared once. The rearrangement uses TRBV5-1 and TRBJ2-5, with D possibly being TRBD1 (5 bases). The germline V and J ends were trimmed by 4 bases and 1 base, with 14 bases remaining between them. The CDR3 has 15 residues. The V gene's germline CDR1 is SGHRS and CDR2 YFSETQ. DNA for the CDR3: TGCGCCAGCAGCCTCGACAGCAACTTCCAAGAGACCCAGTACTTC. It translates to CASSLDSNFQETQYF.

The CDR3: CASSLGGQGSFNQPQHF. In nucleotides, the CDR3 is TGTGCCAGCAGCTTGGGGGGACAGGGGTCTTTCAATCAGCCCCAGCATTTT. This chain connects TRBV5-6 to TRBJ1-5; 10 positions agree with TRBD1. The ends lost 0 bases at V and 3 bases at J; junction bases unmatched: 6. CDR1 is SGHDT, CDR2 YYEEEE, per germline. The CDR3 length is 17 residues.

The chain is built from TRBV30 and TRBJ2-7, with TRBD2 identical over 12 bases. CDR1 and CDR2 (germline): GTSNPN, SVGIG (reference sequence). V lost 0 bases, J lost 4 bases, and 10 bases stayed unmatched. The CDR3 contains 17 residues. CDR3 coding DNA: TGTGCCTGGAGTGTACGACTAGCGGGGGCCCTTGGATACGAGCAGTACTTC. Residues: CAWSVRLAGALGYEQYF.

This clone was detected only once. The J gene is TRBJ2-5, the V gene TRBV4-1; D ambiguous. The CDR3 has 19 amino acids. Germline V lookup: CDR1 MGHRA, CDR2 YSYEKL. V shed 0 bases and J shed 2 bases, with 22 bases lying between them. CDR3 in amino acids: CASSQDPVPLEMRQETQYF. As DNA, the CDR3 is TGCGCCAGCAGCCAAGACCCGGTCCCCCTGGAGATGAGACAAGAGACCCAGTACTTC.

The chain has TRBV10-1 and TRBJ1-1, with D uncertain. The V end lost 5 bases, the J end lost 1 base, and 11 bases lay between the germline ends. The length of the CDR3 is 14 residues. Germline assignment: CDR1 WNHNN and CDR2 SYGVQD (reference sequence). The CDR3 spells CASSSGIGNTEAFF. CDR3 bases: TGCGCCAGCAGTTCAGGTATAGGGAACACTGAAGCTTTCTTT.

The chain recombines TRBV19 with TRBJ1-2; D uncertain. Trimming left V 5 bases short and J 4 bases short, with 14 bases between. This CDR3 comprises 14 residues. Germline assignment: CDR1 LNHDA and CDR2 SQIVND (reference sequence). DNA for the CDR3: TGTGCCAGTAGTTGGCAGAATCCCTCCTATGGCTACACCTTC. Residues: CASSWQNPSYGYTF. The entire variable domain, with the rest obtained from reference TRBV19 and TRBJ1-2, is as follows: DGGITQSPKYLFRKEGQNVTLSCEQNLNHDAMYWYRQDPGQGLRLIYYSQIVNDFQKGDIAEGYSVSREKKESFPLTVTSAQKNPTAFYLCASSWQNPSYGYTFGSGTRLTVV.

The CDR3 loop reads CASKPRGGITGELFF. Here the CDR3 DNA reads TGTGCCAGTAAACCTCGGGGAGGGATCACCGGGGAGCTGTTTTTT. The V gene is TRBV7-9, the J gene TRBJ2-2; 7 nucleotides align to TRBD2. CDR1 is SEHNR and CDR2 is FQNEAQ in the germline V gene (reference sequence). CDR3 length: 15 residues. The V segment lost 9 bases and the J segment 4 bases; nucleotides outside the gene matches: 11.

The chain has TRBV7-2 and TRBJ1-2; 7 bases map to TRBD1. V gave up 6 bases and J gave up 4 bases; unmatched junction bases: 11. Germline loops: CDR1 SGHTA, CDR2 FQGNSA. The CDR3 has 15 residues. The CDR3 DNA is TGTGCCAGCAGTCAAGGGTGGGGACAGCTCTATGGCTACACCTTC. Translating gives CASSQGWGQLYGYTF.

The genes are TRBV6-5 and TRBJ1-1; 10 bases agree with TRBD1. The CDR3 has 13 amino acids. V was clipped by 7 bases and J by 4 bases; unmatched bases: 3. Germline CDR1 is MNHEY and CDR2 is SVGAGI. The CDR3 nucleotides read TGTGCCAGCAATAGACAGGGGGCCACTGAAGCTTTCTTT. Its protein product is CASNRQGATEAFF.

The J gene is TRBJ1-1, the V gene TRBV5-4, with TRBD1 as a possible D gene (5 bases). The ends were cut back, 0 bases at V and 6 bases at J, with 15 bases in the middle. The germline V gene has CDR1 SGHNT and CDR2 YYREEE (reference sequence). The CDR3 has 15 amino acids. CDR3 coding DNA: TGTGCCAGCAGCTTGGCGGGACTCACGGGGGCTGAAGCTTTCTTT. Residues: CASSLAGLTGAEAFF.

CDR3 protein: CATREGGIGGYTF. The DNA for the CDR3 is TGTGCCACGAGAGAGGGGGGGATCGGGGGCTACACCTTC. The chain recombines TRBV2 with TRBJ1-2; a possible D gene is TRBD1 (6 bases). The V end lost 10 bases, the J end lost 8 bases, and 20 bases lay between the germline ends. The CDR3 consists of 13 residues. The germline V gene has CDR1 SNHLY and CDR2 FYNNEI.